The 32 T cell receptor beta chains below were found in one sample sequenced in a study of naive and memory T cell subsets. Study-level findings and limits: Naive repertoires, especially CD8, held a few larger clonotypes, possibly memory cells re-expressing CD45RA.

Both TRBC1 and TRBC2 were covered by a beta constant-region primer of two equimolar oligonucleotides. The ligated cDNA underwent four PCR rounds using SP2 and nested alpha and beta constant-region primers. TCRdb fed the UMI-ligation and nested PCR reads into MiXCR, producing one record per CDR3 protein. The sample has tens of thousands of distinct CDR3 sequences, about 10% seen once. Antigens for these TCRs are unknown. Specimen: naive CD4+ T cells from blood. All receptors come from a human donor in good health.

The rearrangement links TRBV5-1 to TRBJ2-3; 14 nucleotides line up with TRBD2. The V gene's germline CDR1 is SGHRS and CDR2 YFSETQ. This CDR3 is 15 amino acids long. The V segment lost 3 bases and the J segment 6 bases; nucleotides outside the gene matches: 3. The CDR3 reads CASSSTSGGADTQYF. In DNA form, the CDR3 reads TGCGCCAGCAGCTCGACTAGCGGGGGGGCTGATACGCAGTATTTT.

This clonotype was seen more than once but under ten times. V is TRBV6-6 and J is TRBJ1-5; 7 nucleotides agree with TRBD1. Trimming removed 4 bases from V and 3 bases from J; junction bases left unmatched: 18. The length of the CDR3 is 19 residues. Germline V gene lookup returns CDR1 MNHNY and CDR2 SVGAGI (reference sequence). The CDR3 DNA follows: TGTGCCAGCAGTTTACACTCGCGCCGGGACAGCGCCTTCAATCAGCCCCAGCATTTT. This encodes CASSLHSRRDSAFNQPQHF.

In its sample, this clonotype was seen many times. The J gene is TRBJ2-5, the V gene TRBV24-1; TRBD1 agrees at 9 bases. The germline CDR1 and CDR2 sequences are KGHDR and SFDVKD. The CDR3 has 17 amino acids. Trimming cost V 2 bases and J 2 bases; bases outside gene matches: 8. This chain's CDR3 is CATSDSYRDRVQETQYF. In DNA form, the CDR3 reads TGTGCCACCAGTGATTCATACCGGGACAGGGTGCAAGAGACCCAGTACTTC.

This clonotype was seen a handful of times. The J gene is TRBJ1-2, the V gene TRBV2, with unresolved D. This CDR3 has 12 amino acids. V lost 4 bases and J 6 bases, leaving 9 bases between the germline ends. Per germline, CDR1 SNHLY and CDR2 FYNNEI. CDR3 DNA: TGTGCCAGCAGTGTCAGGATTGATGGCTACACCTTC. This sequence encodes CASSVRIDGYTF.

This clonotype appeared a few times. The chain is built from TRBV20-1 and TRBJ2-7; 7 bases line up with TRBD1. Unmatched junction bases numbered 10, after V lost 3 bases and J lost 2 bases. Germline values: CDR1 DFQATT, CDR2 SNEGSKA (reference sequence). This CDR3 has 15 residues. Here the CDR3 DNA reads TGCAGTGCTAGGACAGGGCGGAACGACCCCTACGAGCAGTACTTC. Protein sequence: CSARTGRNDPYEQYF.

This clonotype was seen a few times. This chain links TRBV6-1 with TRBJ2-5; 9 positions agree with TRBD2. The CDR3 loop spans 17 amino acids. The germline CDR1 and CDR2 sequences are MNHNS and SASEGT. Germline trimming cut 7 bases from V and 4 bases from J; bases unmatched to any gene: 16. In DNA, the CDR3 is TGTGCCAGCAAGGTGACTAGCGGAGACTCCTTGAGAGAGACCCAGTACTTC. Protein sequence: CASKVTSGDSLRETQYF.

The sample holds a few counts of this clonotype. The CDR3 DNA is TGCAGGACACGGGGATCTGGTCCCCAGCCCCAGCATTTT. Amino acids: CRTRGSGPQPQHF. This sequence joins TRBV29-1 and TRBJ1-5; no clear D. This CDR3 comprises 13 residues. The germline V gene has CDR1 SQVTM and CDR2 ANQGSEA.

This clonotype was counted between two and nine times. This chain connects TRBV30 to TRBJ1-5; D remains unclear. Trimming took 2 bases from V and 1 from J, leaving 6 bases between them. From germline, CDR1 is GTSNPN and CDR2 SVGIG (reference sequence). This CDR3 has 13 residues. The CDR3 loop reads CAWSSGSNQPQHF. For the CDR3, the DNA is TGTGCCTGGAGTAGCGGGAGCAATCAGCCCCAGCATTTT.

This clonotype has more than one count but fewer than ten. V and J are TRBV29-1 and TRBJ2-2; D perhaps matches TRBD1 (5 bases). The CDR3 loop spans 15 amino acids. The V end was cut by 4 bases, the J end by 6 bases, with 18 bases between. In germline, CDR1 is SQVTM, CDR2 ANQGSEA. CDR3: CSVGVAAGYSGELFF. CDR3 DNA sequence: TGCAGCGTTGGAGTGGCGGCAGGGTATTCCGGGGAGCTGTTTTTT.

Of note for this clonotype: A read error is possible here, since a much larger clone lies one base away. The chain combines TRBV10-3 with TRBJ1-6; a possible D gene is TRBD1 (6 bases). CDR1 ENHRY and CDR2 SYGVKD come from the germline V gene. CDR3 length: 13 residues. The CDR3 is CTSGTLTNSPLHF. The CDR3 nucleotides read TGTACCAGCGGGACACTAACTAATTCACCCCTCCACTTT.

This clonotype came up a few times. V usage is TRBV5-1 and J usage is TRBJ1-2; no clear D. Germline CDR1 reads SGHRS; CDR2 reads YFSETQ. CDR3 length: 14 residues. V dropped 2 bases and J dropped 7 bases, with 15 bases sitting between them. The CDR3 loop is CASSFHDKSGGYTF. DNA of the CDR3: TGCGCCAGCAGCTTTCACGACAAGAGTGGTGGCTACACCTTC.

CDR3 DNA sequence: TGTGCCAGCAGCCGCAGAGTCGGGGGACTAGAGACCAATGAGCAGTTCTTC. This codes for CASSRRVGGLETNEQFF. The chain has TRBV14 and TRBJ2-1, with 8 positions matching TRBD2. V lost 4 bases, J lost 6 bases, and 14 bases stayed unmatched. The CDR3 runs 17 residues. The germline V gene has CDR1 SGHDN and CDR2 FVKESK.

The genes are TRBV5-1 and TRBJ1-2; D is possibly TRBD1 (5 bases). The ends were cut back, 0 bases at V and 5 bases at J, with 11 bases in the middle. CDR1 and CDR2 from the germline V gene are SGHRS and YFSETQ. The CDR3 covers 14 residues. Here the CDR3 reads CASSLEGPGYGYTF. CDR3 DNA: TGCGCCAGCAGCTTGGAGGGGCCCGGATATGGCTACACCTTC. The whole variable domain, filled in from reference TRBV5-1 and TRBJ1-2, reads KAGVTQTPRYLIKTRGQQVTLSCSPISGHRSVSWYQQTPGQGLQFLFEYFSETQRNKGNFPGRFSGRQFSNSRSEMNVSTLELGDSALYLCASSLEGPGYGYTFGSGTRLTVV.

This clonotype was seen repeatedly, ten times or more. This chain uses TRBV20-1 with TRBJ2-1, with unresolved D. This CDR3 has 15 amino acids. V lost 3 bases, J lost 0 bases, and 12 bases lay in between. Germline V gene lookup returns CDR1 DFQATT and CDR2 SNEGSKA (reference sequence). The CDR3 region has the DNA TGCAGTGCTAGTTGGCCACCGAGCTCCTACAATGAGCAGTTCTTC. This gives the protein CSASWPPSSYNEQFF.

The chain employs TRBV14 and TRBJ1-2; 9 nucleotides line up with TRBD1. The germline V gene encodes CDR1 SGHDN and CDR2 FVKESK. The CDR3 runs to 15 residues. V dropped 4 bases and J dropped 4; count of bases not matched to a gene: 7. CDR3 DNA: TGTGCCAGCAGCCCAAATGACAGGGGGACCTATGGCTACACCTTC. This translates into CASSPNDRGTYGYTF. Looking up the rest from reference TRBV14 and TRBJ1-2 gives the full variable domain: EAGVTQFPSHSVIEKGQTVTLRCDPISGHDNLYWYRRVMGKEIKFLLHFVKESKQDESGMPNNRFLAERTGGTYSTLKVQPAELEDSGVYFCASSPNDRGTYGYTFGSGTRLTVV.

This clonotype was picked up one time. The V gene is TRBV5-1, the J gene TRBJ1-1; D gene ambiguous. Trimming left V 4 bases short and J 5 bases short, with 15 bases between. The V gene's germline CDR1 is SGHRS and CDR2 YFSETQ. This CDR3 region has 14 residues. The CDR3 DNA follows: TGCGCCAGCAGCAGGCTTAGCCGAGGGACTGAAGCTTTCTTT. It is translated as CASSRLSRGTEAFF.

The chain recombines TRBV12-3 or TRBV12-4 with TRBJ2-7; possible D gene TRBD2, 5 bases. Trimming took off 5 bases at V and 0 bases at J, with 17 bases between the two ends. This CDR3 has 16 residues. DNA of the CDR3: TGTGCCAGCAGTAGACACCAGACTACCCACTCCTACGAGCAGTACTTC. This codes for CASSRHQTTHSYEQYF.

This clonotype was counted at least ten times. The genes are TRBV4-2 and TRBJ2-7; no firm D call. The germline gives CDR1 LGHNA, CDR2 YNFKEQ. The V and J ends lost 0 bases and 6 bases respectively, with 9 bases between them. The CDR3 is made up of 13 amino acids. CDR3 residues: CASSQEAVGEQYF. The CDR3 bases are TGTGCCAGCAGCCAAGAGGCGGTCGGCGAGCAGTACTTC.

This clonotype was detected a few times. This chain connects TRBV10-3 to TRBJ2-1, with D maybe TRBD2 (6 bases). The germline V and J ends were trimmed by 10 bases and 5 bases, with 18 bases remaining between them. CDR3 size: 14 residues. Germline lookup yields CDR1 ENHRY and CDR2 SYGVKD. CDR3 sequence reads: CATGLRGSNNEQFF. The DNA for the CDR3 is TGTGCCACCGGGTTGCGGGGTTCGAACAATGAGCAGTTCTTC.

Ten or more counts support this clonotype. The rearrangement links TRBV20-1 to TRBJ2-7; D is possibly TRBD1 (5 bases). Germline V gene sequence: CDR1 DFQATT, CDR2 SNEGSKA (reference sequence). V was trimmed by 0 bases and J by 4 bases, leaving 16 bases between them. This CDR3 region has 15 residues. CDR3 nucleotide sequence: TGCAGTGCTAGAGATCGACAGACTGCCGCTTACGAGCAGTACTTC. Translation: CSARDRQTAAYEQYF.

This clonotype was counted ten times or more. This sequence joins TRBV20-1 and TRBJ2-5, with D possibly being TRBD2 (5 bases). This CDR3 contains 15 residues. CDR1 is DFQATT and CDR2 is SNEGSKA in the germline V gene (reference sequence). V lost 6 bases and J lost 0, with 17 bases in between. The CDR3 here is CSASPGGSNQETQYF. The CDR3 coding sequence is TGCAGTGCGTCCCCTGGAGGCAGTAACCAAGAGACCCAGTACTTC.

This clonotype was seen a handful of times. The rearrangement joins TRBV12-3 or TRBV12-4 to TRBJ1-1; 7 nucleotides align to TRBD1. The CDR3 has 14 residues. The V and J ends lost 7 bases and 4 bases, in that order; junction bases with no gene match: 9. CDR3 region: CASTTGTVVTEAFF. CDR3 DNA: TGTGCCAGCACCACGGGGACAGTCGTCACTGAAGCTTTCTTT.

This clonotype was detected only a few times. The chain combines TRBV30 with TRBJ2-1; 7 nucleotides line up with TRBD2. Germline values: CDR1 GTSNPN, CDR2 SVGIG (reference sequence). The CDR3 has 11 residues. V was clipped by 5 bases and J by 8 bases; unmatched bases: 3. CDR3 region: CAWETSHEQFF. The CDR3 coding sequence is TGTGCCTGGGAGACTAGCCATGAGCAGTTCTTC.

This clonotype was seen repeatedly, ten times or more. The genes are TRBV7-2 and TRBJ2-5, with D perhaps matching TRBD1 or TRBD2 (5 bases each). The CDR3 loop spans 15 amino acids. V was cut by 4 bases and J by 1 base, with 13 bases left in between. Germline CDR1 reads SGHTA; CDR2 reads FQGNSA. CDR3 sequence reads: CASSSGTQIQETQYF. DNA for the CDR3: TGTGCCAGCAGCTCCGGGACCCAGATCCAAGAGACCCAGTACTTC.

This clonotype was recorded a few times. CDR3 DNA: TGTGCCAGCAGTTCCGGGGCAGGGGGCTATTACGAGCAGTACTTC. It is translated as CASSSGAGGYYEQYF. This chain connects TRBV2 to TRBJ2-7, with 8 bases fitting TRBD1. The CDR3 length is 15 residues. V gave up 5 bases and J gave up 4 bases; unmatched junction bases: 10. Germline V gene sequence: CDR1 SNHLY, CDR2 FYNNEI.

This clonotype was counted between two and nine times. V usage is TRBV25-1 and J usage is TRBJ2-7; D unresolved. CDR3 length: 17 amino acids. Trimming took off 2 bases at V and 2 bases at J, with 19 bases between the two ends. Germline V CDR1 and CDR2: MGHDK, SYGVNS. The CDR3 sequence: CASSEGVVKGPTYEQYF. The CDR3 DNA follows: TGTGCCAGCAGTGAAGGGGTCGTCAAGGGCCCGACCTACGAGCAGTACTTC.

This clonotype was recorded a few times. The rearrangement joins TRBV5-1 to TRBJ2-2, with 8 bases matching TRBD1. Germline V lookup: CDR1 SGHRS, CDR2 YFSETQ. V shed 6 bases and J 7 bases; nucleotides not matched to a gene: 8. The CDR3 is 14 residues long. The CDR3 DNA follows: TGCGCCAGCAAGAGGACAGGGCAGGTCGGGGAGCTGTTTTTT. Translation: CASKRTGQVGELFF.

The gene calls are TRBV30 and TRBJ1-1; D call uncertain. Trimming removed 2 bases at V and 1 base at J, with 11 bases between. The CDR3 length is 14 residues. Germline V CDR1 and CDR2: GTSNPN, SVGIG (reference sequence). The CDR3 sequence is CAWSKGQKNTEAFF. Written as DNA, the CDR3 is TGTGCCTGGAGTAAAGGGCAGAAGAACACTGAAGCTTTCTTT.

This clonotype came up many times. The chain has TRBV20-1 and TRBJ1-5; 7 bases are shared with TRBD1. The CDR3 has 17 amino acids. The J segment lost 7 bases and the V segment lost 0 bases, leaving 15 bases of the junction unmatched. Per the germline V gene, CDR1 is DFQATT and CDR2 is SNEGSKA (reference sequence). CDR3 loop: CSARDLAIGGRVQPQHF. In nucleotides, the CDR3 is TGCAGTGCTAGAGATCTTGCAATAGGGGGCAGGGTACAGCCCCAGCATTTT.

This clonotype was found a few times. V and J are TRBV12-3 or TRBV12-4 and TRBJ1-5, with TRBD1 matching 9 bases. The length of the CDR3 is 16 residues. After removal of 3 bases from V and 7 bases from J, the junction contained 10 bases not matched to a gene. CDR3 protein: CASSLGGTGFLQPQHF. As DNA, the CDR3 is TGTGCCAGCAGTTTGGGGGGGACAGGGTTTCTACAGCCCCAGCATTTT.

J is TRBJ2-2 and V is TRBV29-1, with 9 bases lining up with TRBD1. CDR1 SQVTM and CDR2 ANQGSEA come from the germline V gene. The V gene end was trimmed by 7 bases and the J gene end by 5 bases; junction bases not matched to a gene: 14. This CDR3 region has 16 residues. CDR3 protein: CSAGTGKVSGTGELFF. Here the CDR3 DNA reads TGCAGCGCTGGGACAGGGAAAGTTTCTGGAACCGGGGAGCTGTTTTTT.

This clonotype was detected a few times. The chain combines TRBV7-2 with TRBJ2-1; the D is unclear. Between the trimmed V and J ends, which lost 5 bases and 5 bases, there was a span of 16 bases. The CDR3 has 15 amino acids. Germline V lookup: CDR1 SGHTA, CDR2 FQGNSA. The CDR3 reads CASSPRPAGNNEQFF. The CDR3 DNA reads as TGTGCCAGCAGCCCCCGCCCCGCTGGCAACAATGAGCAGTTCTTC.